This record concerns one TCR beta chain sequence. This record belongs to a study of shared clonotypes between healthy human individuals. CDR1 is SNHLY and CDR2 is FYNNEI in the germline V gene. The V and J ends lost 4 bases and 4 bases respectively, with 11 bases between them. The CDR3 spans 13 residues. Selected positively for CCR7 and CD45RO-negative, naive CD8 cells excluded terminally differentiated effector memory CD45RA+ cells. Assay: immunoSEQ multiplex PCR; the TCRdb copy retains only in-frame clones and omits some. The repertoire holds roughly 550,000 clones, with just under 97% as singletons.

This chain uses TRBV2 with TRBJ2-7; perhaps D is TRBD1 or TRBD2 (5 bases each). The material sequenced was naive CD8+ T cells sorted from blood. This clonotype was sampled from a woman between 25 and 40 years old in good health. The CDR3 DNA follows: TGTGCCAGCAGTGTAAAAGGGGAGTACGAGCAGTACTTC. This encodes CASSVKGEYEQYF.